The 30 T cell receptor beta chains given below trace back to one sample, sequenced in a study of CD8 T cells in Susac syndrome. About 0.45 to 1 ug RNA was reverse transcribed with random hexamers. TCRdb re-called the immunoSEQ multiplex PCR reads through MiXCR, storing one row per CDR3 protein. This table has 150,000 to 200,000 distinct CDR3 sequences, 95% appearing once. The specimen sequenced was CD4+ T cells from PBMCs. These receptors were obtained from a human donor with multiple sclerosis.

V and J are TRBV20-1 and TRBJ2-5; 7 positions agree with TRBD1. This CDR3 has 14 residues. V was pared by 3 bases and J by 4 bases, with 8 bases of the junction left unmatched. Germline V gene data show CDR1 as DFQATT and CDR2 as SNEGSKA (reference sequence). The CDR3 spells CSASRQGWIETQYF. For the CDR3, the DNA is TGCAGTGCTAGTAGACAGGGTTGGATAGAGACCCAGTACTTC.

This chain uses TRBV4-2 with TRBJ1-2; 7 bases fit TRBD1. Losses at the gene ends were 1 base for V and 7 bases for J; bases not matched to a gene: 9. This CDR3 contains 15 residues. The germline gives CDR1 LGHNA, CDR2 YNFKEQ. The chain's CDR3 is CASSQGGGARSGYTF. CDR3 nucleotide sequence: TGTGCCAGCAGCCAAGGAGGGGGCGCACGGTCTGGCTACACCTTC.

The chain has TRBV27 and TRBJ1-2; 10 bases line up with TRBD1. CDR3 length: 15 residues. The trim removed 4 bases at V and 8 bases at J, leaving 10 bases unmatched. Germline loops: CDR1 MNHEY, CDR2 SMNVEV (reference sequence). The CDR3 region has the DNA TGTGCCAGCAGTTCCACGACAGGGGGCTGGGGAGGCTACACCTTC. The encoded protein is CASSSTTGGWGGYTF.

The chain joins TRBV20-1 to TRBJ1-5, with D possibly being TRBD1 (5 bases). V was clipped by 5 bases and J by 5 bases, with 19 bases between them. CDR1 DFQATT and CDR2 SNEGSKA come from the germline V gene (reference sequence). This CDR3 is built from 15 residues. CDR3 DNA: TGCAGTGCTCCATTTCAGGGTGTTAGTGATCAGCCCCAGCATTTT. This codes for CSAPFQGVSDQPQHF.

The rearrangement uses TRBV30 and TRBJ2-7; D is ambiguous. V shed 0 bases and J shed 4 bases, with 7 bases lying between them. Germline V lookup: CDR1 GTSNPN, CDR2 SVGIG (reference sequence). The CDR3 consists of 12 residues. The CDR3 nucleotides are TGTGCCTGGAGTGTCTCTCTTTACGAGCAGTACTTC. This translates into CAWSVSLYEQYF.

The chain couples TRBV27 to TRBJ2-5; D is undetermined. Germline lookup yields CDR1 MNHEY and CDR2 SMNVEV (reference sequence). This CDR3 region has 13 residues. Trimming cost V 8 bases and J 4 bases, with 14 bases left between them. As DNA, the CDR3 is TGTGCCAGCCGCTTATCGGTGGGAGAGACCCAGTACTTC. Translated: CASRLSVGETQYF.

This clonotype was counted once. The chain joins TRBV7-2 to TRBJ2-2, with TRBD1 as a possible D gene (5 bases). CDR1 and CDR2 (germline): SGHTA, FQGNSA. This CDR3 has 15 residues. Trimming stripped 1 base from V and 7 bases from J, with 13 bases between. For the CDR3, the DNA is TGTGCCAGCAGCTTAGACGCAGGGCTTGGCGGGGAGCTGTTTTTT. As protein: CASSLDAGLGGELFF.

This chain connects TRBV20-1 to TRBJ2-3; 10 bases are a match to TRBD2. CDR3 length equals 14 residues. With V trimmed by 5 bases and J by 1 base, 3 bases remained unmatched. Germline V lookup: CDR1 DFQATT, CDR2 SNEGSKA (reference sequence). CDR3 bases: TGCAGTGCTGACCTAGCGGGGGGCACAGATACGCAGTATTTT. It is translated as CSADLAGGTDTQYF.

The chain carries TRBV9 and TRBJ1-3; 9 bases align to TRBD1. This CDR3 has 17 amino acids. Germline CDR1 reads SGDLS; CDR2 reads YYNGEE. V shed 4 bases and J 7 bases; nucleotides not matched to a gene: 15. CDR3 in DNA: TGTGCCAGCAGCCCTGATCCGGGACAGGGCAACCGGAACACCATATATTTT. It encodes CASSPDPGQGNRNTIYF.

The rearrangement uses TRBV20-1 and TRBJ1-6; no reliable D call. CDR1 DFQATT and CDR2 SNEGSKA come from the germline V gene (reference sequence). The V end lost 3 bases, the J end lost 9 bases, and 12 bases lay between the germline ends. CDR3 length: 13 amino acids. The CDR3 region is CSARERASSPLHF. In DNA form, the CDR3 reads TGCAGTGCTAGGGAAAGGGCGAGTTCACCCCTCCACTTT.

V usage is TRBV12-3 or TRBV12-4 and J usage is TRBJ2-4; a possible D gene is TRBD1 (5 bases). V lost 3 bases and J lost 1, with 13 bases in between. This CDR3 comprises 16 residues. In nucleotides, the CDR3 is TGTGCCAGCAGTTTTGGCTTGGGGCTCGCCAAAAACATTCAGTACTTC. Translating gives CASSFGLGLAKNIQYF.

V is TRBV3-1 and J is TRBJ2-1; 9 bases are a match to TRBD2. CDR3 length equals 16 residues. The ends lost 4 bases at V and 9 bases at J; junction bases unmatched: 13. Germline lookup yields CDR1 LGHDT and CDR2 YNNKEL (reference sequence). CDR3 nucleotides: TGTGCCAGCAGCCCTCGGGGCGGGGGGGTAGGAACTGAGCAGTTCTTC. This encodes CASSPRGGGVGTEQFF.

The chain carries TRBV20-1 and TRBJ2-2; D not resolved. Trimming pared 1 base from V and 6 bases from J, leaving 12 bases between. The germline V gene encodes CDR1 DFQATT and CDR2 SNEGSKA (reference sequence). This CDR3 is built from 14 residues. The CDR3 DNA is TGCAGTGCTAGAGGGGTCCTAGTCCCCGGGGAGCTGTTTTTT. It encodes CSARGVLVPGELFF.

The chain combines TRBV29-1 with TRBJ2-5; D is tentatively TRBD1 or TRBD2 (5 bases each). Trimming left V 3 bases short and J 0 bases short, with 14 bases between. This CDR3 has 15 amino acids. Germline V gene sequence: CDR1 SQVTM, CDR2 ANQGSEA. As DNA, the CDR3 is TGCAGCGTTGAGCTACGGGACGGCCACCAAGAGACCCAGTACTTC. Translation: CSVELRDGHQETQYF.

This chain connects TRBV30 to TRBJ2-2; 7 bases fit TRBD1. J gave up 1 base and V 8 bases, and 1 base lay outside the gene matches. CDR1 GTSNPN and CDR2 SVGIG come from the germline V gene (reference sequence). The CDR3 extends over 12 amino acids. The CDR3 protein is CAGDRNTGELFF. CDR3 bases: TGTGCCGGGGACAGGAACACCGGGGAGCTGTTTTTT.

V is TRBV20-1 and J is TRBJ1-2; 8 bases are a match to TRBD1. CDR1 is DFQATT and CDR2 is SNEGSKA in the germline V gene (reference sequence). With V trimmed by 0 bases and J by 5 bases, 8 bases remained unmatched. This CDR3 has 15 residues. The CDR3 DNA sequence: TGCAGTGCTAGAGATAGGGGACAGGTTTCTTATGGCTACACCTTC. This sequence encodes CSARDRGQVSYGYTF.

The chain joins TRBV4-1 to TRBJ2-1, with 8 bases lining up with TRBD1. V lost 3 bases, J lost 5 bases, and 6 bases stayed unmatched. CDR3 size: 15 residues. Germline CDR1 and CDR2: MGHRA and YSYEKL. In nucleotides, the CDR3 is TGCGCCAGCAGCCACCTTGGGACAGGTAACAATGAGCAGTTCTTC. The encoded protein is CASSHLGTGNNEQFF.

This chain links TRBV20-1 with TRBJ1-5, with unresolved D. The CDR3 is 16 residues long. CDR1 and CDR2 (germline): DFQATT, SNEGSKA (reference sequence). V lost 6 bases, J lost 0 bases, and 18 bases lay in between. The CDR3 reads CSAKNVEVYSNQPQHF. CDR3 nucleotide sequence: TGCAGTGCGAAAAATGTTGAGGTTTATAGCAATCAGCCCCAGCATTTT.

The chain is built from TRBV28 and TRBJ1-5; TRBD1 might be the D (5 bases). Germline lookup yields CDR1 MDHEN and CDR2 SYDVKM. V lost 3 bases and J 11 bases, leaving 20 bases between the germline ends. This CDR3 has 15 amino acids. CDR3 in DNA: TGTGCCAGCAGTTTGGACCTGAGGGGCCTCAGCACCCAGCATTTT. Its protein is CASSLDLRGLSTQHF. The variable domain in full, completed from reference TRBV28 and TRBJ1-5, reads DVKVTQSSRYLVKRTGEKVFLECVQDMDHENMFWYRQDPGLGLRLIYFSYDVKMKEKGDIPEGYSVSREKKERFSLILESASTNQTSMYLCASSLDLRGLSTQHFGDGTRLSIL.

J is TRBJ2-7 and V is TRBV29-1, with TRBD2 matching over 7 bases. The CDR3 loop spans 12 amino acids. The V segment lost 5 bases and the J segment 6 bases; nucleotides outside the gene matches: 7. The V gene's germline CDR1 is SQVTM and CDR2 ANQGSEA. For the CDR3, the DNA is TGCAGCGTTCGGGAAGGGGAGGGCGAGCAGTACTTC. Translated, it gives CSVREGEGEQYF.

This chain joins TRBV28 and TRBJ2-7; D may be TRBD1 or TRBD2 (5 bases each). The CDR3 has 13 amino acids. The germline CDR1 and CDR2 sequences are MDHEN and SYDVKM. The V gene lost 1 base and the J gene lost 7 bases, with 11 bases spanning the gap. CDR3 sequence: CASSLLGAGEQYF. Written as DNA, the CDR3 is TGTGCCAGCAGTTTATTAGGGGCGGGTGAGCAGTACTTC.

This rearrangement joins TRBV20-1 to TRBJ1-5; 7 bases map to TRBD1. Germline CDR1 DFQATT, CDR2 SNEGSKA (reference sequence). V trimming: 0 bases; J trimming: 7 bases; junction bases outside the gene matches: 6. CDR3 length: 14 amino acids. The CDR3 nucleotides are TGCAGTGCTAGAGATACGCAGGGGGGGCAGCCCCAGCATTTT. Its translation is CSARDTQGGQPQHF.

The rearrangement links TRBV20-1 to TRBJ1-1, with 7 nucleotides matching TRBD1. This CDR3 has 13 residues. Germline CDR1 and CDR2: DFQATT and SNEGSKA (reference sequence). V lost 1 base to trimming and J lost 4 bases; unmatched junction nucleotides: 3. CDR3 residues: CSARVQGITEAFF. The CDR3 DNA reads TGCAGTGCTAGAGTACAGGGGATCACTGAAGCTTTCTTT.

V is TRBV30 and J is TRBJ1-6; D remains ambiguous. The germline V gene has CDR1 GTSNPN and CDR2 SVGIG (reference sequence). Trimming cost V 0 bases and J 9 bases, with 6 bases left between them. The CDR3 extends over 12 amino acids. For the CDR3, the DNA is TGTGCCTGGAGTGTTACCAGTTCACCCCTCCACTTT. Protein sequence: CAWSVTSSPLHF.

CDR3 loop: CSARARDRDYNEQFF. Here the CDR3 DNA reads TGCAGTGCTAGAGCCCGGGACAGGGACTACAATGAGCAGTTCTTC. V gene TRBV20-1 combines with J gene TRBJ2-1; 9 positions agree with TRBD1. Germline CDR1 DFQATT, CDR2 SNEGSKA (reference sequence). This CDR3 comprises 15 residues. V trimming: 1 base; J trimming: 3 bases; junction bases outside the gene matches: 4.

The gene calls are TRBV6-2 or TRBV6-3 and TRBJ1-1, with D possibly matching TRBD1 (5 bases). The germline V gene encodes CDR1 MNHEY and CDR2 SVGEGT. The ends were cut back, 3 bases at V and 3 bases at J, with 14 bases in the middle. The CDR3 covers 15 residues. Here the CDR3 reads CASSYSPRADTEAFF. The CDR3 DNA reads as TGTGCCAGCAGTTATTCCCCCAGGGCTGACACTGAAGCTTTCTTT.

The chain carries TRBV6-6 and TRBJ2-3, with D hard to call. Germline lookup yields CDR1 MNHNY and CDR2 SVGAGI (reference sequence). Trimming shortened V by 2 bases and J by 6 bases, and 9 bases separated the two germline ends. CDR3 size: 13 residues. CDR3 region: CASSYGSGDTQYF. CDR3 in DNA: TGTGCCAGCAGTTACGGTAGTGGGGATACGCAGTATTTT.

This clonotype was detected once. The chain employs TRBV30 and TRBJ2-7, with 8 bases fitting TRBD1. J was trimmed by 4 bases and V by 1 base; bases with no gene match: 3. Germline-derived CDR1 and CDR2 are GTSNPN and SVGIG (reference sequence). The CDR3 runs 13 residues. In DNA form, the CDR3 reads TGTGCCTGGAGTGGCAGGGGGCGGTACGAGCAGTACTTC. It encodes CAWSGRGRYEQYF.

The chain uses TRBV20-1 and TRBJ1-2; D might be TRBD1 (5 bases). Germline CDR1 reads DFQATT; CDR2 reads SNEGSKA (reference sequence). CDR3 length equals 14 residues. Between the trimmed V and J ends, which lost 6 bases and 0 bases, there was a span of 14 bases. The CDR3 region is CSAGAGQANYGYTF. In DNA form, the CDR3 reads TGCAGTGCCGGAGCGGGGCAAGCTAACTATGGCTACACCTTC.

This clonotype was recorded once. J is TRBJ1-6 and V is TRBV30; D gene ambiguous. The CDR3 is 15 residues long. CDR1 and CDR2 (germline): GTSNPN, SVGIG (reference sequence). Trimming left V 4 bases short and J 8 bases short, with 18 bases between. The CDR3 here is CAWTTIEGRDSPLHF. CDR3 in DNA: TGTGCCTGGACGACTATTGAGGGTCGGGATTCACCCCTCCACTTT.